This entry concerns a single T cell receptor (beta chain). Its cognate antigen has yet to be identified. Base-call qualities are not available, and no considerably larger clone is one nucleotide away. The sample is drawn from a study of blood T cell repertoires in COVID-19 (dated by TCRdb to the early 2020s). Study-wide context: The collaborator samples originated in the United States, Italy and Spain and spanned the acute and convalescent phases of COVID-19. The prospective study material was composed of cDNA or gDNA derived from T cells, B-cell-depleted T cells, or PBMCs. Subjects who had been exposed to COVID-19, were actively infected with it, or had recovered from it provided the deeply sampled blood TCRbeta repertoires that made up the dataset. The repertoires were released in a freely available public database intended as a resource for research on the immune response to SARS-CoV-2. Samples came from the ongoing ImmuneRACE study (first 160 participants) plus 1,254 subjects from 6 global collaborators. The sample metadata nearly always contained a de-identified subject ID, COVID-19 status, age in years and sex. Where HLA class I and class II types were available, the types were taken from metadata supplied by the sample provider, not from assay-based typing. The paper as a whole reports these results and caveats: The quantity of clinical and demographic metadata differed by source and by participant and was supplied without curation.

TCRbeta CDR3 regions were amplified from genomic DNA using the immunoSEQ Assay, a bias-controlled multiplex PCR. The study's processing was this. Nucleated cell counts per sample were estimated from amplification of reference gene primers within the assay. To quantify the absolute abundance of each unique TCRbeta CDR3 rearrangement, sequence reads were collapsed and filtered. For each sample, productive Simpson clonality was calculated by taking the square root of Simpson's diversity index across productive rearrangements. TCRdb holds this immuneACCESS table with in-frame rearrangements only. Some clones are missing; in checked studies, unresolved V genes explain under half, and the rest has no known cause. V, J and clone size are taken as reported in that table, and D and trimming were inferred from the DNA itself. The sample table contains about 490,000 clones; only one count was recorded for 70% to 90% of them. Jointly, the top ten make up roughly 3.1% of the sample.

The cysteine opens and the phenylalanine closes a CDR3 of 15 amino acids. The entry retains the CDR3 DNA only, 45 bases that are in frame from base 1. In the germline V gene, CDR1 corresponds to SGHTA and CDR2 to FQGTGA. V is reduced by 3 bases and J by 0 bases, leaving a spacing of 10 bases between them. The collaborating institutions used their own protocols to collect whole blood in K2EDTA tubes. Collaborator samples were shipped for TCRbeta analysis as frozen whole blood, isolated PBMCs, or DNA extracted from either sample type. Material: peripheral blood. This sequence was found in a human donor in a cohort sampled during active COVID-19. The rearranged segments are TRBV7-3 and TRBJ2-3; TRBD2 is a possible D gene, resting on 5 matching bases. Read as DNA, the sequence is TGTGCCAGCAGCTTCTTAGCGACTAGCACAGATACGCAGTATTTT. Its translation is CASSFLATSTDTQYF.